One T cell receptor beta chain is described in this entry. What it binds is unknown. The sample is drawn from a study of T-cell memory formation after mild COVID-19. Study conclusions and caveats: Contracting clones, day 15 to 85, had balanced CD4/CD8, and later expanders favored CD4+. Contracting CD4+ clones were located mainly in CM and EM, and CD8+ clones in EMRA.

Libraries for TCRalpha and TCRbeta carried sample barcodes and unique molecular identifiers via 5'RACE. TCRdb passed the 5' RACE reads through MiXCR, listing each CDR3 protein once. The sample lists about 110,000 distinct CDR3 sequences, over 15% occurring once. V was cut by 1 base and J by 15 bases, with 13 bases left in between. CDR1 and CDR2 (germline): DFQATT, SNEGSKA (reference sequence). This CDR3 has 11 residues. The receptor was isolated from a man between 18 and 29 years old who had mild COVID-19 (a few samples of this study predate the infection). Cell type and time point are not known. This chain uses TRBV20-1 with TRBJ2-1, with D possibly matching TRBD1 (5 bases). Input material: PBMCs or a T cell subset sorted from them (not recorded which). CDR3 sequence (DNA): TGCAGTGCTAGAGCTGCAGGGCCGCGGTTCTTC. Translation: CSARAAGPRFF.